This TCR beta chain was sequenced for a study of blood T cell repertoires in COVID-19. V dropped 2 bases and J dropped 3; count of bases not matched to a gene: 11. The CDR3 runs to 18 residues. Per the germline V gene, CDR1 is ENHRY and CDR2 is SYGVKD. Authors' data handling: Researchers report that nucleated cell counts were estimated from reference gene primer amplification. Profiling relied on immunoSEQ multiplex PCR, and the TCRdb table lists in-frame clones only, not all of them. V, J and clone size derive from that table, while D and trimming were established from the DNA sequence. The table includes around 42,000 clones, approximately 84% detected once. This clone was seen only a few times.

The specimen sequenced was peripheral blood. The clonotype originates from a woman aged 65 to 85 in a cohort sampled during active COVID-19. The gene calls are TRBV10-3 and TRBJ2-4, with 9 bases lining up with TRBD2. The CDR3 DNA reads TGTGCCATCAGTGAGCCACGCGGAGCGGGAGGTGACAAAAACATTCAGTACTTC. Translated, it gives CAISEPRGAGGDKNIQYF.